This record looks at one T cell receptor beta chain sequence and its context. As yet, its antigen is unknown. The sample is drawn from a study of cytomegalovirus exposure and HLA in healthy donors. Broader study findings: Most CMV-associated TCR beta chains appeared HLA-restricted in a later analysis. The likely origin of a cluster of highly shared sequence variants was a sequencing artifact.

Primers included in the PCR were 60 Vbeta and 13 Jbeta primers. The repertoire was sequenced with immunoSEQ multiplex PCR; TCRdb's copy has only in-frame clones and lacks some. In the table there are tens of thousands of clones, more than 60% of which are singletons. The donors, nominally healthy at sampling, likely had unrecorded immune exposures. Germline V lookup: CDR1 SGHRS, CDR2 YFSETQ. Germline trimming cut 4 bases from V and 3 bases from J; bases unmatched to any gene: 5. The CDR3 consists of 16 residues. The chain joins TRBV5-1 to TRBJ2-3, with TRBD2 identical over 13 bases. Material for sequencing was PBMCs. This receptor was identified in a male donor in good health and CMV-seropositive. The CDR3 reads CASSPLLAGGTDTQYF. The CDR3, as DNA: TGCGCCAGCAGCCCGTTACTAGCGGGGGGGACAGATACGCAGTATTTT.